This T cell receptor (beta chain) was identified in a study of shared clonotypes between healthy human individuals. Study-wide context: The plates for each donor numbered three CD4 naive, three CD4 memory, two CD8 naive and one CD8 memory.

CD45RO-negative, CCR7-selected cells formed the naive CD8 fraction, which excluded terminally differentiated effector memory CD45RA+ cells. Every contributor of samples was a Caucasian grown-up residing in Nashville, Tennessee. TCRdb's copy holds only in-frame clones and misses some; the assay was immunoSEQ multiplex PCR. The sample consists of 2 million to 2.5 million clones, approximately 94% of them appearing once. Study findings and constraints: Represented genetic and exposure-history diversity was restricted by having few donors.

Concerning this clone: Antigen: not known.

Germline loops: CDR1 LNHDA, CDR2 SQIVND (reference sequence). Trimming took 7 bases from V and 0 from J, leaving 15 bases between them. The length of the CDR3 is 15 residues. The rearrangement uses TRBV19 and TRBJ1-1; D is possibly TRBD1 (5 bases). Material for sequencing was naive CD8+ T cells sorted from blood. This TCR was recovered from a man aged 18 to 30 in good health. This CDR3 reads CASTKGDKMNTEAFF. CDR3 nucleotides: TGTGCCAGTACCAAAGGGGATAAAATGAACACTGAAGCTTTCTTT.